The 30 T cell receptor beta chains in this list originate from one sample, sequenced in a study of T cells in narcolepsy (dated by TCRdb to the late 2010s). Libraries were built with the immunoSEQ multiplex PCR assay. TCRdb mirrors the immuneACCESS table, restricted to in-frame sequences. Some clones are absent from its copies; in checked studies, under half trace to an unresolved V gene, and the reason for the others is unknown. Present in this sample are about 40,000 clones, around 88% of which were seen just once. The leading ten clones occupy more than 0.9% of the sample. Sequencing was performed on CD45RA- memory CD4+ T cells from PBMCs. This specimen's cell subset or site label, per the study, means: memory T cells sorted ex vivo from peripheral blood. The source of these receptors is a human donor with narcolepsy.

About this clone: Other DNA sequences in this specimen translate into the identical CDR3. The chain is built from TRBV4-1 and TRBJ1-4; D remains unclear. Looked up from germline, CDR1 is MGHRA and CDR2 is YSYEKL. CDR3 length equals 14 residues. Trimming took 0 bases from V and 1 from J, leaving 3 bases between them. In nucleotides, the CDR3 is TGCGCCAGCAGCCAAGATAGAACTAATGAAAAACTGTTTTTT. Translating it yields CASSQDRTNEKLFF.

The chain recombines TRBV4-1 with TRBJ1-1; weak D call: TRBD1 (5 bases). Deletions cut 1 base from V and 8 bases from J, with 8 bases between. CDR1 and CDR2 (germline): MGHRA, YSYEKL. The CDR3 extends over 12 amino acids. CDR3 residues: CASSQVRTEAFF. The CDR3 bases are TGCGCCAGCAGCCAAGTCAGGACAGAAGCTTTCTTT.

The chain recombines TRBV6-5 with TRBJ1-5; D unresolved. V was trimmed by 7 bases and J by 5 bases, leaving 6 bases between them. This CDR3 is 11 amino acids long. Germline loops: CDR1 MNHEY, CDR2 SVGAGI. CDR3 protein: CASIDHQPQHF. The CDR3 DNA reads as TGTGCCAGCATTGATCATCAGCCCCAGCATTTT.

V and J are TRBV6-8 and TRBJ2-4; no clear D. From germline, CDR1 is MNHGY and CDR2 SAAAGT. The CDR3 is made up of 14 amino acids. Trimming stripped 5 bases from V and 5 bases from J, with 13 bases between. CDR3 nucleotide sequence: TGTGCCAGCAGTCGTGACCCGCCGGAAAACATTCAGTACTTC. Its protein is CASSRDPPENIQYF.

The gene calls are TRBV7-2 and TRBJ2-7, with D possibly called TRBD1 or TRBD2 (6 bases each). The CDR3 sequence is 15 residues long. Germline V gene lookup returns CDR1 SGHTA and CDR2 FQGNSA. V lost 5 bases and J lost 3, with 17 bases in between. The CDR3, as DNA: TGTGCCAGCAGCCTCAGGGGCGCGGGGTTCTACGAGCAGTACTTC. It encodes CASSLRGAGFYEQYF.

The V call is TRBV7-2, the J call TRBJ2-5, with unresolved D. The CDR3 is made up of 14 amino acids. Trimming shortened V by 5 bases and J by 4 bases, and 14 bases separated the two germline ends. Germline V lookup: CDR1 SGHTA, CDR2 FQGNSA. DNA of the CDR3: TGTGCCAGCAGCCCCAGTTTGGTAGCAGAGACCCAGTACTTC. This sequence encodes CASSPSLVAETQYF.

The J gene is TRBJ1-5, the V gene TRBV6-5; D unclear. Germline V gene sequence: CDR1 MNHEY, CDR2 SVGAGI. The CDR3 is made up of 12 amino acids. V lost 2 bases to trimming and J lost 10 bases, with 9 bases between them. Here the CDR3 DNA reads TGTGCCAGCAGTTACAACGCGGGACCCCAGCATTTT. Protein sequence: CASSYNAGPQHF.

The J gene is TRBJ2-3, the V gene TRBV5-1; D might be TRBD2 (6 bases). Trimming took 0 bases from V and 0 from J, leaving 8 bases between them. Germline CDR1 and CDR2: SGHRS and YFSETQ. The CDR3 loop spans 15 amino acids. The CDR3: CASSLGGKSTDTQYF. The CDR3 nucleotides read TGCGCCAGCAGCTTGGGCGGGAAAAGCACAGATACGCAGTATTTT.

V is TRBV14 and J is TRBJ1-1; 7 bases map to TRBD1. CDR1 and CDR2 from the germline V gene are SGHDN and FVKESK. After removal of 3 bases from V and 6 bases from J, the junction contained 7 bases not matched to a gene. CDR3 length: 14 residues. CDR3 DNA sequence: TGTGCCAGCAGCCAGACAGGGTTGGATGCTGAAGCTTTCTTT. It yields the protein CASSQTGLDAEAFF.

V gene TRBV28 combines with J gene TRBJ1-4; D gene ambiguous. V was cut by 2 bases and J by 8 bases, with 12 bases left in between. The germline gives CDR1 MDHEN, CDR2 SYDVKM. The CDR3 is made up of 14 amino acids. This CDR3 is CASSLRGLGEKLFF. CDR3 in DNA: TGTGCCAGCAGTTTAAGAGGGTTAGGCGAAAAACTGTTTTTT.

The V and J genes are TRBV2 and TRBJ2-7; perhaps TRBD1 as D (8 bases). From germline, CDR1 is SNHLY and CDR2 FYNNEI. Trimming stripped 6 bases from V and 5 bases from J, with 17 bases between. This CDR3 comprises 14 residues. The CDR3 protein is CASRLRTGRDEQYF. The CDR3 DNA is TGTGCCAGCAGACTTCGGACAGGGAGGGACGAGCAGTACTTC.

A few counts support this clone. The V and J genes are TRBV29-1 and TRBJ2-1; D is possibly TRBD2 (5 bases). V was pared by 7 bases and J by 6 bases, with 19 bases between. The germline V gene has CDR1 SQVTM and CDR2 ANQGSEA. This CDR3 is built from 14 residues. Written as DNA, the CDR3 is TGCAGCGGGATAGACTATCCAATTAGCAATGAGCAGTTCTTC. The encoded protein is CSGIDYPISNEQFF.

For this clone: Other DNA sequences in the sample encode the same CDR3. V gene TRBV30 combines with J gene TRBJ2-1; the D is unclear. Germline loops: CDR1 GTSNPN, CDR2 SVGIG (reference sequence). This CDR3 is 12 amino acids long. With 1 base removed from V and 9 bases from J, the gap between germline ends came to 10 bases. CDR3 DNA: TGTGCCTGGAGTGAATTGGGTGTTGAGCAGTTCTTC. It yields the protein CAWSELGVEQFF.

In its sample, this clone was seen once. The chain is built from TRBV5-6 and TRBJ1-6; D uncertain. Germline V CDR1 and CDR2: SGHDT, YYEEEE. The CDR3 spans 12 residues. The V and J ends lost 2 bases and 4 bases respectively, with 1 base between them. As DNA, the CDR3 is TGTGCCAGCAGCTTTTATAATTCACCCCTCCACTTT. Encoded protein: CASSFYNSPLHF.

This clone was seen only once. The chain is built from TRBV9 and TRBJ1-1; TRBD1 matches 8 bases. V was pared by 0 bases and J by 3 bases, with 7 bases of the junction left unmatched. Germline V gene lookup returns CDR1 SGDLS and CDR2 YYNGEE. The CDR3 has 16 residues. Here the CDR3 DNA reads TGTGCCAGCAGCGTAGGGCAGGGGGCGAGGTACACTGAAGCTTTCTTT. Its translation is CASSVGQGARYTEAFF.

V is TRBV30 and J is TRBJ1-1; D possibly corresponds to TRBD1 (6 bases). Germline V gene lookup returns CDR1 GTSNPN and CDR2 SVGIG (reference sequence). The CDR3 has 15 amino acids. V lost 5 bases and J lost 5, with 21 bases in between. The CDR3 spells CAWSSWGGERTEAFF. CDR3 DNA sequence: TGTGCCTGGTCAAGTTGGGGGGGCGAACGGACTGAAGCTTTCTTT.

About this clone itself: One end of the junction is discordant with germline, which a read error may explain. The rearrangement links TRBV18 to TRBJ2-5, with TRBD2 matching 8 bases. The J call may not be correct, given that the DNA end is closer to TRBJ2-7. The CDR3 spans 15 residues. Germline V gene lookup returns CDR1 KGHSH and CDR2 LQKENI. The CDR3, as DNA: TGTGCCAGCTCGCCACGGGAGGGCGGCGCCAGCGAGCAGTACTTC. Its protein product is CASSPREGGASEQYF.

The chain recombines TRBV2 with TRBJ2-5, with D tentatively TRBD1 or TRBD2 (5 bases each). V was shortened by 6 bases and J by 3 bases, with 5 bases between the two germline ends. Germline-derived CDR1 and CDR2 are SNHLY and FYNNEI. The CDR3 covers 11 residues. CDR3 loop: CASRGEETQYF. DNA of the CDR3: TGTGCCAGCAGGGGGGAAGAGACCCAGTACTTC.

CDR3: CASSPTGFAGGNQPQHF. CDR3 DNA: TGTGCCAGCAGTCCAACCGGGTTTGCTGGCGGCAATCAGCCCCAGCATTTT. The genes are TRBV27 and TRBJ1-5; D remains ambiguous. V lost 5 bases and J 2 bases, leaving 19 bases between the germline ends. The germline CDR1 and CDR2 sequences are MNHEY and SMNVEV (reference sequence). The CDR3 is 17 amino acids.

The chain uses TRBV5-4 and TRBJ2-5; tentative D call: TRBD1 (6 bases). V lost 7 bases and J lost 3, with 13 bases in between. Germline V gives CDR1 SGHNT, CDR2 YYREEE (reference sequence). The CDR3 consists of 13 residues. CDR3 DNA: TGTGCCAGCGCCTTCAAGGGGGAAGAGACCCAGTACTTC. Translation gives CASAFKGEETQYF.

This clone was seen more than once but under ten times. Within the sample, other DNA sequences also encode this same CDR3. The rearrangement links TRBV10-1 to TRBJ2-1; 7 bases match TRBD2. Germline V lookup: CDR1 WNHNN, CDR2 SYGVQD (reference sequence). The CDR3 has 15 amino acids. After removal of 5 bases from V and 1 base from J, the junction contained 5 bases not matched to a gene. The CDR3 spells CASSSGGSSYNEQFF. The CDR3 DNA reads TGCGCCAGCAGTTCGGGCGGGAGTTCCTACAATGAGCAGTTCTTC.

This rearrangement joins TRBV4-1 to TRBJ1-4; D ambiguous. The CDR3 spans 11 residues. The V end was cut by 1 base, the J end by 8 bases, with 2 bases between. CDR1 is MGHRA and CDR2 is YSYEKL in the germline V gene. CDR3 in DNA: TGCGCCAGCAGCCAAGTGGAAAAACTGTTTTTT. It encodes CASSQVEKLFF.

The chain carries TRBV18 and TRBJ2-1; D possibly corresponds to TRBD1 (5 bases). V was shortened by 6 bases and J by 7 bases, with 16 bases between the two germline ends. This CDR3 is 14 amino acids long. Germline values: CDR1 KGHSH, CDR2 LQKENI. CDR3 coding DNA: TGTGCCAGCTCTGACAACCAGTCAGGGAATGAGCAGTTCTTC. Translated: CASSDNQSGNEQFF.

This chain uses TRBV28 with TRBJ2-7, with 14 nucleotides matching TRBD2. Germline loops: CDR1 MDHEN, CDR2 SYDVKM. J gave up 6 bases and V 5 bases, and 9 bases lay outside the gene matches. The CDR3 totals 16 residues. The CDR3 protein is CASSPKRLAGGGEQYF. DNA for the CDR3: TGTGCCAGCAGTCCGAAGAGACTAGCGGGAGGGGGCGAGCAGTACTTC.

The chain links TRBV4-1 to TRBJ2-7; D is possibly TRBD1 (6 bases). The CDR3 runs to 16 residues. Trimming removed 1 base at V and 0 bases at J, with 13 bases between. The germline CDR1 and CDR2 sequences are MGHRA and YSYEKL. In nucleotides, the CDR3 is TGCGCCAGCAGCCAAGTCCTGGGGGCGACCTCCTACGAGCAGTACTTC. This encodes CASSQVLGATSYEQYF.

V gene TRBV7-9 combines with J gene TRBJ2-1, with D tentatively TRBD2 (5 bases). The CDR3 is 14 residues long. The germline V gene encodes CDR1 SEHNR and CDR2 FQNEAQ (reference sequence). V lost 6 bases, J lost 7 bases, and 16 bases lay in between. This chain's CDR3 is CASSQRAAANEQFF. DNA for the CDR3: TGTGCCAGCAGTCAGAGGGCTGCCGCGAATGAGCAGTTCTTC.

The V and J genes are TRBV11-3 and TRBJ2-5, with TRBD2 matching over 11 bases. The trim removed 6 bases at V and 2 bases at J, leaving 8 bases unmatched. Germline assignment: CDR1 SGHNT and CDR2 YENEEA. The CDR3 consists of 16 residues. CDR3 loop: CASSPAGTSGQETQYF. The CDR3 DNA is TGTGCCAGCAGTCCCGCCGGGACTAGCGGACAAGAGACCCAGTACTTC. The variable domain in full, with the rest retrieved from reference TRBV11-3 and TRBJ2-5, is EAGVVQSPRYKIIEKKQPVAFWCNPISGHNTLYWYLQNLGQGPELLIRYENEEAVDDSQLPKDRFSAERLKGVDSTLKIQPAELGDSAVYLCASSPAGTSGQETQYFGPGTRLLVL.

The chain is built from TRBV7-9 and TRBJ1-1, with D tentatively TRBD1 (5 bases). Germline CDR1 and CDR2: SEHNR and FQNEAQ (reference sequence). The CDR3 totals 13 residues. Trimming removed 5 bases at V and 1 base at J, with 8 bases between. CDR3 amino acids: CASSPGQNTEAFF. The CDR3 DNA is TGTGCCAGCAGCCCAGGACAGAACACTGAAGCTTTCTTT.

The chain recombines TRBV10-1 with TRBJ2-3; unclear D gene. The ends were cut back, 3 bases at V and 3 bases at J, with 10 bases in the middle. The CDR3 totals 14 residues. The germline gives CDR1 WNHNN, CDR2 SYGVQD (reference sequence). The CDR3 reads CASSEGPSTDTQYF. CDR3 in DNA: TGCGCCAGCAGTGAAGGCCCGTCGACAGATACGCAGTATTTT.

On this clone: Mismatch with germline at one junction end may stem from a read error. The rearrangement joins TRBV7-7 to TRBJ2-5, with a possible D match to TRBD2 (6 bases). The CDR3 is 15 amino acids. CDR1 and CDR2 (germline): SSHAT, FNYEAQ (reference sequence). CDR3 nucleotides: TGTGCTAGCAGCAACGTCGGGAGAAAGGGGGAGACCCAGTACTTC. Its protein is CASSNVGRKGETQYF.